These T cell receptor beta chains were read from a single sample in a study of blood T cell repertoires in COVID-19. TCRdb keeps only in-frame clones here, not all; method: immunoSEQ multiplex PCR. Of hundreds of thousands of clones detected, roughly 85% appear once; the ten largest clones hold 2% to 3%. Sequenced: PBMCs or T cells enriched from blood (not recorded which). All receptors derive from a woman between 45 and 60 years old who had recovered from COVID-19. Both conserved end residues are part of each CDR3. The D gene is left open where the match is weak. Clone size is given for some rows only: seen once, a few or many times, or a class if the clone is expanded.

>TRBV6-2/TRBV6-3|TRBJ1-1|few|TRBD1
CASSYSARGLSTEAFF
TGTGCCAGCAGTTACTCGGCCAGGGGGCTGAGCACTGAAGCTTTCTTT
>TRBV7-2|TRBJ1-6|-|-
CASSLGGPAYNSPLHF
TGTGCCAGCAGCTTAGGAGGGCCTGCTTATAATTCACCCCTCCACTTT
>TRBV28|TRBJ1-1|once|TRBD1
CASSLIPGQGRAEAFF
TGTGCCAGCAGTTTAATTCCGGGACAGGGCAGGGCTGAAGCTTTCTTT
>TRBV5-5|TRBJ2-7|-|TRBD1
CASSLGTGRYEQYF
TGTGCCAGCAGCTTAGGGACAGGGAGGTACGAGCAGTACTTC
>TRBV28|TRBJ2-1|once|-
CASSLRAGVSYNEQFF
TGTGCCAGCAGTTTAAGGGCAGGGGTTTCCTACAATGAGCAGTTCTTC
>TRBV10-3|TRBJ1-5|-|-
CAISETGGEYQPQHF
TGTGCCATCAGTGAGACAGGTGGAGAGTATCAGCCCCAGCATTTT
>TRBV6-5|TRBJ2-1|-|-
CASSLLGYNEQFF
TGTGCCAGCAGTCTCCTCGGTTACAATGAGCAGTTCTTC
>TRBV18|TRBJ1-2|-|TRBD1
CASSPRSGRGDGYTF
TGTGCCAGCTCACCACGTTCGGGCAGGGGGGATGGCTACACCTTC
>TRBV7-2|TRBJ1-3|-|-
CASSPGNRVPNTIYF
TGTGCCAGCAGCCCGGGAAACAGGGTTCCAAACACCATATATTTT
>TRBV2|TRBJ2-3|-|TRBD2
CASSSRGGMSTDTQYF
TGTGCCAGCAGCTCCCGGGGGGGTATGAGCACAGATACGCAGTATTTT
>TRBV5-8|TRBJ2-1|-|-
CASSFGGTVGFF
TGTGCCAGCAGCTTTGGGGGGACAGTAGGGTTCTTC
>TRBV5-4|TRBJ1-2|-|-
CASSLDRDSSYGYTF
TGTGCCAGCAGCTTGGACAGGGATAGTAGCTATGGCTACACCTTC
>TRBV6-1|TRBJ2-2|-|-
CASSERHNTGELFF
TGTGCCAGCAGTGAGAGGCACAACACCGGGGAGCTGTTTTTT
>TRBV18|TRBJ2-7|-|TRBD1
CASSPRTGRVIYEQYF
TGTGCCAGCTCACCCCGGACAGGGAGAGTAATCTACGAGCAGTACTTC
>TRBV9|TRBJ2-1|-|-
CASSVGPYNEQFF
TGTGCCAGCAGCGTAGGGCCTTACAATGAGCAGTTCTTC
>TRBV19|TRBJ1-6|-|-
CASSKELTLYNSPLHF
TGTGCCAGTAGTAAGGAGTTAACCCTCTATAATTCACCCCTCCACTTT
>TRBV7-8|TRBJ1-2|once|TRBD1
CASSPRDRTLTSGYTF
TGTGCCAGCAGCCCTCGGGACAGGACTCTAACAAGTGGCTACACCTTC
>TRBV11-2|TRBJ2-5|-|-
CASSRGPQETQYF
TGTGCCAGCAGCCGAGGGCCGCAAGAGACCCAGTACTTC
>TRBV5-5|TRBJ1-5|-|TRBD1
CASSFSTGDQPQHF
TGTGCCAGCAGCTTCTCTACAGGGGACCAGCCCCAGCATTTT
>TRBV2|TRBJ1-2|once|-
CASSDYRGQPDGYTF
TGTGCCAGCAGTGACTATCGAGGACAGCCAGATGGCTACACCTTC
>TRBV9|TRBJ2-1|-|-
CASSVAGAVSYNEQFF
TGTGCCAGCAGCGTAGCCGGAGCGGTCTCCTACAATGAGCAGTTCTTC
>TRBV5-6|TRBJ1-6|few|-
CASSSSWGAGYNSPLHF
TGTGCCAGCAGCTCAAGTTGGGGCGCTGGTTATAATTCACCCCTCCACTTT
>TRBV10-3|TRBJ2-4|-|-
CAISERGVENIQYF
TGTGCCATCAGTGAGCGCGGGGTCGAAAACATTCAGTACTTC
>TRBV9|TRBJ1-2|-|-
CASSVGSHSGGGGYTF
TGTGCCAGCAGCGTAGGCTCTCATTCTGGAGGAGGGGGCTACACCTTC
>TRBV5-6|TRBJ2-1|once|TRBD1
CASSFRDRVYNEQFF
TGTGCCAGCAGCTTTAGGGACAGGGTCTACAATGAGCAGTTCTTC
>TRBV7-8|TRBJ2-3|-|-
CASSPTNGSPDTQYF
TGTGCCAGCAGCCCGACGAACGGGAGTCCAGATACGCAGTATTTT
>TRBV19|TRBJ1-1|-|TRBD1
CASSSDRVTEAFF
TGTGCCAGTAGTAGCGACAGGGTCACTGAAGCTTTCTTT
>TRBV4-1|TRBJ2-3|-|TRBD2
CASSQDWSGATDTQYF
TGCGCCAGCAGCCAAGATTGGAGCGGGGCAACAGATACGCAGTATTTT
>TRBV7-2|TRBJ1-3|-|TRBD1
CASSLVGTATSSGNTIYF
TGTGCCAGCAGCTTAGTGGGGACAGCTACAAGCTCTGGAAACACCATATATTTT
>TRBV5-1|TRBJ2-7|-|TRBD1
CASSFRDRTYEQYF
TGCGCCAGCAGCTTCCGGGACAGGACCTACGAGCAGTACTTC
>TRBV27|TRBJ1-2|-|TRBD1
CASSLHGTDYGYTF
TGTGCCAGCAGTTTGCACGGGACAGACTATGGCTACACCTTC